This T cell receptor (beta chain) comes out of a study of shared clonotypes between healthy human individuals. Study-wide results and caveats: Donor scarcity curtailed the genetic and exposure-history diversity represented herein.

Comments on this clone: What it binds is not known.

The CDR3 consists of 14 residues. V was clipped by 0 bases and J by 9 bases, with 13 bases between them. CDR1 and CDR2 (germline): SGHRS, YFSETQ. Assay: immunoSEQ multiplex PCR; the TCRdb copy retains only in-frame clones and omits some. The repertoire holds approximately 510,000 clones, with approximately 79% as singletons. Sequencing input: PBMCs. The TCR was taken from a woman in her thirties or forties in good health. Some clones in this sample may be carry-over from other donors' samples. The chain uses TRBV5-1 and TRBJ1-3; D is unclear. CDR3 region: CASSLEFKGSTIYF. CDR3 in DNA: TGCGCCAGCAGCTTGGAGTTTAAGGGTAGCACCATATATTTT.